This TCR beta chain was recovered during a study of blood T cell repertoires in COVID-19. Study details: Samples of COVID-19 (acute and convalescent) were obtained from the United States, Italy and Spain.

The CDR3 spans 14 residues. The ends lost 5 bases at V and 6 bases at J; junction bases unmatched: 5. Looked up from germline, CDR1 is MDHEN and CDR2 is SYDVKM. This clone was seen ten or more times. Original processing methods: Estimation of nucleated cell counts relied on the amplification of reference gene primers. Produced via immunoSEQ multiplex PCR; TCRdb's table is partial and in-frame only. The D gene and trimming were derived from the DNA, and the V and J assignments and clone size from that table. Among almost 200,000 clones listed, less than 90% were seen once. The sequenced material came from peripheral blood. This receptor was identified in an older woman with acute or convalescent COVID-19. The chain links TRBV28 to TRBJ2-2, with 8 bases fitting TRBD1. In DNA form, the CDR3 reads TGTGCCAGCAGTCCCACAGGGGGAGCCGGGGAGCTGTTTTTT. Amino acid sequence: CASSPTGGAGELFF.